The clone carrying this TCR beta chain was counted at least ten times. This CDR3 has 14 residues. Trimming pared 2 bases from V and 0 bases from J, leaving 7 bases between. CDR1 and CDR2 from the germline V gene are SEHNR and FQNEAQ (reference sequence). TCR beta CDR3 sequences were amplified from RNA transcripts. First-round RT-PCR of the TCR CDR3 relied on the HTBI primer set. One entry per CDR3 protein, called by TCRdb with MiXCR from the multiplex PCR reads. The top ten clones hold 3.5% to 4% of a sample with 380,000 or so distinct CDR3 sequences, about 20% of them seen once. The entry originates in a study of T cells in Graves' hyperthyroidism and ophthalmopathy.

This sequence was found in a woman aged 18-29 years with Graves' hyperthyroidism. The chain couples TRBV7-9 to TRBJ1-1, with D possibly being TRBD1 (5 bases). Sequenced material: blood. For the CDR3, the DNA is TGTGCCAGCAGCTTAATGACAGTGAACACTGAAGCTTTCTTT. Translated, it gives CASSLMTVNTEAFF.